A single sample is the source of the 3 T cell receptor beta chains below, sequenced in a study of cytomegalovirus exposure and HLA in healthy donors. The study ran its PCR with 60 Vbeta and 13 Jbeta primers. Data came from immunoSEQ multiplex PCR; TCRdb stores just in-frame clones and leaves some out. The repertoire holds 140,000 or so clones, with 65% to 85% as singletons. The sample comprised PBMCs. The receptors shown here come from a male donor in good health and CMV-seronegative.

The rearrangement links TRBV19 to TRBJ1-1; D perhaps matches TRBD1 (6 bases). Trimming stripped 4 bases from V and 2 bases from J, with 11 bases between. The CDR3 runs 14 residues. CDR1 is LNHDA, CDR2 SQIVND, per germline (reference sequence). The DNA of the CDR3 is TGTGCCAGTAGTAGCTTGACAGGAAACACTGAAGCTTTCTTT. Amino acids: CASSSLTGNTEAFF.

The chain joins TRBV9 to TRBJ2-7, with D tentatively TRBD1 (5 bases). V was pared by 0 bases and J by 3 bases, with 7 bases between. The CDR3 sequence is 13 residues long. Per the germline V gene, CDR1 is SGDLS and CDR2 is YYNGEE. In DNA, the CDR3 is TGTGCCAGCAGCGTAGAAGGGGACTACGAGCAGTACTTC. Protein product: CASSVEGDYEQYF.

This clone was picked up one time. The chain carries TRBV27 and TRBJ2-3; a possible D gene is TRBD2 (7 bases). This CDR3 has 16 residues. V was pared by 5 bases and J by 4 bases, with 19 bases between. Germline V CDR1 and CDR2: MNHEY, SMNVEV (reference sequence). CDR3 nucleotides: TGTGCCAGCAGTCCCTGGGGGGAGGGGGGAGCAGATACGCAGTATTTT. Translation: CASSPWGEGGADTQYF.